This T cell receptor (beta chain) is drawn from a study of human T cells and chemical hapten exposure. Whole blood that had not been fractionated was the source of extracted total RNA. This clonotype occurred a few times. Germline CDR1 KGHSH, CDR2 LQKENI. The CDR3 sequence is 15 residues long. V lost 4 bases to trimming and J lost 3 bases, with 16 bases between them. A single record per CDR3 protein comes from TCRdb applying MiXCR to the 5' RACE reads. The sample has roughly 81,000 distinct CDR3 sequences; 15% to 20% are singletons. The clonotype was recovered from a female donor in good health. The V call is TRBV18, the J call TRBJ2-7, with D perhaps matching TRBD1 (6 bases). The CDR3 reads CASSLTGRGVYEQYF. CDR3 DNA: TGTGCCAGCTCACTTACCGGCAGGGGAGTCTACGAGCAGTACTTC.